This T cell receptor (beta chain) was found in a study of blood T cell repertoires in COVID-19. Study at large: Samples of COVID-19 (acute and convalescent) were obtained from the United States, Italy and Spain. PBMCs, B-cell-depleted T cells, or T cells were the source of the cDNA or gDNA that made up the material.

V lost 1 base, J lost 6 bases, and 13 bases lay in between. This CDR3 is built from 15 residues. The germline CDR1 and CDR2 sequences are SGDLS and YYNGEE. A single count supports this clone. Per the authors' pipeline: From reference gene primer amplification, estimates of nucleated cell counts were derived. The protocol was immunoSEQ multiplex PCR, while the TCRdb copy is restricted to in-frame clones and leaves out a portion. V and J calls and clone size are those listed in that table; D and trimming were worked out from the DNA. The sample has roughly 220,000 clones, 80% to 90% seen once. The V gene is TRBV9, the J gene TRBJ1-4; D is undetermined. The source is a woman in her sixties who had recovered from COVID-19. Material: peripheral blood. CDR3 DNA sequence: TGTGCCAGCAGCGTACCCGAGGGCGGGGATGAAAAACTGTTTTTT. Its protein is CASSVPEGGDEKLFF.